This paragraph reports one T cell receptor beta chain. Its antigen is undetermined. RNA totalling roughly 0.45 to 1 ug underwent reverse transcription with random hexamers. Multiplex PCR with immunoSEQ amplified the TCR beta CDR3 across 54 Vbeta and 13 Jbeta. MiXCR was run by TCRdb on the immunoSEQ multiplex PCR reads, yielding one entry per CDR3 protein. This sample has 100,000 to 150,000 distinct CDR3 sequences; about 93% occur once, and the top ten carry roughly 0.091%. Trimming shortened V by 1 base and J by 4 bases, and 8 bases separated the two germline ends. Germline CDR1 reads LNHNV; CDR2 reads YYDKDF (reference sequence). The CDR3 has 14 residues. This sample is part of a study of CD8 T cells in Susac syndrome. Notes on the study in general: It was acknowledged in the study that its TCR sequencing and HLA analysis involved a relatively small number of individuals.

It was healthy donors who served as the controls, matched for age and sex. Purification of the CD8+ and CD4+ T cells relied on negative isolation, and TEMRA cells underwent FACS enrichment. The receptor was isolated from a human donor in good health. The sequenced sample consisted of CD4+ T cells from PBMCs. V usage is TRBV15 and J usage is TRBJ2-1; no definite D call. The CDR3 protein is CATSRGREYNEQFF. The CDR3 DNA reads TGTGCCACCAGCAGAGGCAGAGAATACAATGAGCAGTTCTTC.